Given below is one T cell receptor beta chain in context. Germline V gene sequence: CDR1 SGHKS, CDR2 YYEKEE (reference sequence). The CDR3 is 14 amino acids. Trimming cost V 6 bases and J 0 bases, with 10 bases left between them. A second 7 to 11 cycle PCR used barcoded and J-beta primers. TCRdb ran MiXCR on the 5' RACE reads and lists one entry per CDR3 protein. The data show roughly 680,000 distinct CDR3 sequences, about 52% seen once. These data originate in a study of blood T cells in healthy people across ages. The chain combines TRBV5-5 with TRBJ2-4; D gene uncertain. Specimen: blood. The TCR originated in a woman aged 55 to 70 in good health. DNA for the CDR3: TGTGCCAGCACAGTACAACTAGCCAAAAACATTCAGTACTTC. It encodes CASTVQLAKNIQYF. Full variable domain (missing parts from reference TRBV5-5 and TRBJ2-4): DAGVTQSPTHLIKTRGQQVTLRCSPISGHKSVSWYQQVLGQGPQFIFQYYEKEERGRGNFPDRFSARQFPNYSSELNVNALLLGDSALYLCASTVQLAKNIQYFGAGTRLSVL.